Following are 3 T cell receptor beta chains from one sample sequenced in a study of T-cell memory formation after mild COVID-19. TCRdb analysed the 5' RACE reads with MiXCR anew, one entry per CDR3 protein. The data show approximately 560,000 distinct CDR3 sequences, with 15% to 20% seen just once and around 7.8% held by the top ten. The source material was PBMCs or a T cell subset sorted from them (not recorded which). These receptors came from an adult woman who had mild COVID-19 (a few samples of this study predate the infection). Cell type and time point are not known.

The chain is built from TRBV29-1 and TRBJ2-2; possibly TRBD2 for D (6 bases). This CDR3 region has 13 residues. Trimming left V 6 bases short and J 1 base short, with 9 bases between. Germline values: CDR1 SQVTM, CDR2 ANQGSEA. CDR3 nucleotide sequence: TGCAGCGTGCTTAGCGGGAACACCGGGGAGCTGTTTTTT. This sequence encodes CSVLSGNTGELFF.

This rearrangement joins TRBV20-1 to TRBJ2-5; TRBD2 agrees at 7 bases. The trim removed 2 bases at V and 5 bases at J, leaving 8 bases unmatched. Germline CDR1 DFQATT, CDR2 SNEGSKA (reference sequence). The CDR3 contains 14 residues. CDR3 coding DNA: TGCAGTGCTAGAATTCCGGGAGGTGTCGAGACCCAGTACTTC. Encoded protein: CSARIPGGVETQYF.

The chain recombines TRBV6-6 with TRBJ1-1; 7 positions match TRBD1. The CDR3 consists of 14 residues. CDR1 MNHNY and CDR2 SVGAGI come from the germline V gene (reference sequence). V gave up 5 bases and J gave up 4 bases; unmatched junction bases: 7. CDR3 region: CASSQDRVATEAFF. CDR3 nucleotides: TGTGCCAGCAGTCAAGACAGGGTGGCCACTGAAGCTTTCTTT.